This T cell receptor (beta chain) was found in a study of shared clonotypes between healthy human individuals. Study context: Researchers assigned three CD4 naive, three CD4 memory, two CD8 naive and one CD8 memory plate to each donor.

This CDR3 is 15 amino acids long. J gave up 7 bases and V 1 base, and 4 bases lay outside the gene matches. Germline CDR1 SGHTA, CDR2 FQGNSA. On this clone itself: Its antigen is not known.

Study-wide results and caveats: With a few donors compared, approximately 5.5% of naive CD4 clonotypes were shared. There were few donors, and this limited the genetic and exposure-history diversity represented. Larger estimated richness was generally recorded for naive subsets relative to memory subsets.

The data were produced by immunoSEQ multiplex PCR, yet TCRdb's version contains in-frame clones alone and is incomplete. The table includes about 1 million clones, 75% to 80% detected once. This sequence originates from a man between 18 and 29 years old in good health. Some clones in this sample may be carry-over from other donors' samples. The chain is built from TRBV7-2 and TRBJ2-1, with 10 bases aligning to TRBD2. Material: memory CD4+ T cells from PBMCs. Described subset: CD45RA-negative fraction. The CDR3 region is CASSLVPSGRNEQFF. The CDR3 bases are TGTGCCAGCAGCTTAGTCCCTAGCGGGAGAAATGAGCAGTTCTTC.